Listed below are T cell receptor beta chains from one sample, sequenced in a study of spatial heterogeneity in lung cancer. TCRdb reprocessed the 5' RACE reads via MiXCR and lists one record per CDR3 protein. The sample has around 120,000 distinct CDR3 sequences; 10% to 15% are singletons. The sequencing here drew on PBMCs, taken at follow-up. The receptors were gathered from a male donor with early-stage non-small cell lung cancer. Both conserved end residues are part of each CDR3. The D gene is left open where the match is weak. Expanded clones get a size class; other rows say once, few or many, or leave the size out.

j_call v_call d_call clone_size cdr3_nt cdr3_aa
TRBJ1-5 TRBV2 - - TGTGCCAGCAGAAACCTTTATAGCAATCAGCCCCAGCATTTT CASRNLYSNQPQHF
TRBJ2-2 TRBV5-1 TRBD1 few TGCGCCACCTCCCGGGACAGGGGGCTCACCGGGGAGCTGTTTTTT CATSRDRGLTGELFF
TRBJ2-7 TRBV6-1 TRBD1 many TGTGCCAGCAGCCTAGGGACAGGAGGACCCTACGAGCAGTACTTC CASSLGTGGPYEQYF
TRBJ1-5 TRBV7-2 - few TGTGCCAGCAGCTTAGCGAGCAGGGCCAGCAATCAGCCCCAGCATTTT CASSLASRASNQPQHF
TRBJ1-3 TRBV5-1 - - TGCGCCAGCAGCTTGCTACAGGCCTCTGGAAACACCATATATTTT CASSLLQASGNTIYF
TRBJ1-5 TRBV9 TRBD1 many TGTGCCAGCAGCGTAGGACAGGGGCACGGTCAGCCCCAGCATTTT CASSVGQGHGQPQHF
TRBJ2-6 TRBV7-2 - - TGTGCCAGCAGCTCCCGAGGAACCAACGTCCTGACTTTC CASSSRGTNVLTF
TRBJ1-6 TRBV14 - few TGTGCCAGCAAAAAGGGGGTCTCACCCCTCCACTTT CASKKGVSPLHF
TRBJ1-6 TRBV9 TRBD1 few TGTGCCAGCAGCGCCGGGACAGGGCCACCCCTCCACTTT CASSAGTGPPLHF
TRBJ2-2 TRBV12-3/TRBV12-4 - few TGTGCCAGCAGTTTGAGGGAAGGCGGGGAGCTGTTTTTT CASSLREGGELFF
TRBJ2-7 TRBV4-2 - few TGTGCCAGCAGCCAGACTGGGGACGGCGGCTACGAGCAGTACTTC CASSQTGDGGYEQYF
TRBJ2-7 TRBV20-1 TRBD2 few TGCAGTGCTAGAGCCCCGGGACTAGCGGGGGGGTCTCGATACGAGCAGTACTTC CSARAPGLAGGSRYEQYF
TRBJ2-5 TRBV28 TRBD1 many TGTGCCAGCACCCTAGCCGGGACAGGGGGCCGAGAGACCCAGTACTTC CASTLAGTGGRETQYF
TRBJ2-2 TRBV24-1 - - TGTGCCACCAGTCCCTCTGGCAACACCGGGGAGCTGTTTTTT CATSPSGNTGELFF
TRBJ2-1 TRBV3-1 - few TGTGCCAGCAGCCAAGACAGGGGTACTTACAATGAGCAGTTCTTC CASSQDRGTYNEQFF
TRBJ1-1 TRBV30 TRBD1 many TGTGCCTGGAGTGTACGTCGAAACAGGGGAGCTTTCTTT CAWSVRRNRGAFF
TRBJ2-7 TRBV6-2/TRBV6-3 - few TGTGCCAGCAGTTACGCCGGAACCTACGAGCAGTACTTC CASSYAGTYEQYF
TRBJ2-3 TRBV28 TRBD2 - TGTGCCAGCAGCACTGAGCGGGGTCCCACAGATACGCAGTATTTT CASSTERGPTDTQYF
TRBJ1-4 TRBV11-2 TRBD1 - TGTGCCAGCAGCTCTATTCCGGGACAGCGAAATGAAAAACTGTTTTTT CASSSIPGQRNEKLFF
TRBJ2-5 TRBV20-1 - - TGCAGTGAGGACAGCCCCTCGCGGACCCAGTACTTC CSEDSPSRTQYF
TRBJ2-3 TRBV20-1 TRBD2 many TGCAGTGCCAAATCTCCGGGACTAGCGGAACTCCGCACAGATACGCAGTATTTT CSAKSPGLAELRTDTQYF
TRBJ1-4 TRBV27 - - TGTGCCAGCAGCTCCGTGGCGACCCCGAAGAAACTGTTTTTT CASSSVATPKKLFF
TRBJ1-1 TRBV15 - - TGTGCCACCAGGCAGGGGACTGAAGCTTTCTTT CATRQGTEAFF
TRBJ2-3 TRBV9 - - TGTGCCAGCAGCGTCGGGACACCGTGCACAGATACGCAGTATTTT CASSVGTPCTDTQYF
TRBJ1-3 TRBV4-2 - - TGTGCCAGCAGCCCCGAACCCGGGGGCGTTGGAAACACCATATATTTT CASSPEPGGVGNTIYF
TRBJ1-1 TRBV7-8 - few TGTGCCAGCAGCTTGCAGCCGAACACTGAAGCTTTCTTT CASSLQPNTEAFF
TRBJ1-1 TRBV27 - few TGTGCCAGCAGGGTGAGGGGGGGGAACACTGAAGCTTTCTTT CASRVRGGNTEAFF
TRBJ2-7 TRBV29-1 - few TGCAGCGTTGGACAGCTCACTCACGTGGGGGAGCAGTACTTC CSVGQLTHVGEQYF
TRBJ1-5 TRBV28 - - TGTGCCAGCAGGTGGGGGTGCAATCAGCCCCAGCATTTT CASRWGCNQPQHF
TRBJ1-2 TRBV6-5 - many TGTGCCAGCAGTTATCTGGGGGAAAGCTCTGGCTACACCTTC CASSYLGESSGYTF
TRBJ2-5 TRBV28 - few TGTGCCAGCAGTTACCAGGGGGAGACCCAGTACTTC CASSYQGETQYF
TRBJ2-3 TRBV6-4 - few TGTGCCAGCAGTGAAACTCCCCGGCGGGATACGCAGTATTTT CASSETPRRDTQYF
TRBJ1-1 TRBV10-3 - - TGTGCCATCAGTGGGGGGCTCAGGAACACTGAAGCTTTCTTT CAISGGLRNTEAFF
TRBJ2-2 TRBV24-1 - - TGTGCCACCAGTGACCCGGGGAGAGATTCCACCGGGGAGCTGTTTTTT CATSDPGRDSTGELFF
TRBJ2-7 TRBV28 - few TGTGCCAGCAGTGAAGAGAGCTACGAGCAGTACTTC CASSEESYEQYF
TRBJ2-1 TRBV5-1 - few TGCGCCAGCAGCTTAGGGACTTCATCTAATGAGCAGTTCTTC CASSLGTSSNEQFF
TRBJ1-5 TRBV7-9 TRBD1 - TGTGCCAGCAGCTTGACAGGGGATAGCAATCAGCCCCAGCATTTT CASSLTGDSNQPQHF
TRBJ2-1 TRBV6-5 - - TGTGCCAGCAGTTCCCAATTAGGTGAGCAGTTCTTC CASSSQLGEQFF
TRBJ2-3 TRBV7-9 - many TGTGCCAGCAGCTTAGCCGTACAGGGCACAGATACGCAGTATTTT CASSLAVQGTDTQYF
TRBJ1-3 TRBV27 - many TGTGCCAGCAGGGAGGGAAATGGAAACACCATATATTTT CASREGNGNTIYF
TRBJ1-1 TRBV3-1 TRBD1 few TGTGCCAGCAGCCTACTAGGGGGCGCGAACACTGAAGCTTTCTTT CASSLLGGANTEAFF
TRBJ1-5 TRBV7-8 - few TGTGCCAGCAGCTTACAACGGTTCAATCAGCCCCAGCATTTT CASSLQRFNQPQHF
TRBJ1-2 TRBV20-1 - - TGCAGTGCTAGCGTAGAGGGTAACTATGGCTACACCTTC CSASVEGNYGYTF
TRBJ2-4 TRBV5-5 - many TGTGCCAGCAGTCTGGGCAAAAACATTCAGTACTTC CASSLGKNIQYF
TRBJ2-5 TRBV27 TRBD1 many TGTGCCAGCAGTTTAGGGACAGGGGGGAAGACCCAGTACTTC CASSLGTGGKTQYF
TRBJ2-7 TRBV4-2 - - TGTGCCAGCAGCCAACTCCTCTCCTACGAGCAGTACTTC CASSQLLSYEQYF
TRBJ1-6 TRBV7-3 - - TGTGCCAGCAGCTTGAACAGGAACAATTCACCCCTCCACTTT CASSLNRNNSPLHF
TRBJ1-5 TRBV6-5 TRBD1 few TGTGCCAGCAGTTCGAACAGGGGGCTGAATCAGCCCCAGCATTTT CASSSNRGLNQPQHF
TRBJ1-5 TRBV5-1 TRBD1 many TGCGCCAGCAGCTTGGAGGGACAGCGGAATCAGCCCCAGCATTTT CASSLEGQRNQPQHF
TRBJ2-3 TRBV10-3 - few TGTGCCACCGGACCAAACACAGATACGCAGTATTTT CATGPNTDTQYF
TRBJ2-7 TRBV6-5 TRBD1 - TGTGCCAGTCTCACCTACAGGGGCCGACGGGGCTACGAGCAGTACTTC CASLTYRGRRGYEQYF